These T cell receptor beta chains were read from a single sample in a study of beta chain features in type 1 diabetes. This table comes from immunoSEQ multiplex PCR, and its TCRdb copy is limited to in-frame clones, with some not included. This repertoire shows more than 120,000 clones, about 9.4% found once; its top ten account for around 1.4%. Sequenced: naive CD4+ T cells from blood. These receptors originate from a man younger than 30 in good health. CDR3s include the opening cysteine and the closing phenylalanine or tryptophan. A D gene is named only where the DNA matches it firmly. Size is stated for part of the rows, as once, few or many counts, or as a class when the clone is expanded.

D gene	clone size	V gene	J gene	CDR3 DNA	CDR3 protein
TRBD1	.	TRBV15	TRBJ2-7	TGTGCCACCAGCAGGGGACAGGGCCCCCACTACGAGCAGTACTTC	CATSRGQGPHYEQYF
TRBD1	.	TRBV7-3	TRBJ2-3	TGTGCCAGCGGACAGGGCTCTACAGATACGCAGTATTTT	CASGQGSTDTQYF
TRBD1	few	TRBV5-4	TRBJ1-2	TGTGCCAGCAGCACCCGGGAACAGGGGGATTATGGCTACACCTTC	CASSTREQGDYGYTF
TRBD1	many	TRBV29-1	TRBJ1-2	TGCAGCGTCGGTGTACAGGGGTATGGCTACACCTTC	CSVGVQGYGYTF
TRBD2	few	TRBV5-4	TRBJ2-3	TGTGCCAGCAGCTTGCGACTAGCGGGGGTCACAGATACGCAGTATTTT	CASSLRLAGVTDTQYF
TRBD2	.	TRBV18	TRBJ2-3	TGTGCCAGCTCACCACGCAGCGGGGGGGCTGGCACAGATACGCAGTATTTT	CASSPRSGGAGTDTQYF
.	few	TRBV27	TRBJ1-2	TGTGCCAGCAGTCAGAAAATCTATGGCTACACCTTC	CASSQKIYGYTF
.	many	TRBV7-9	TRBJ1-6	TGTGCCAGCAGCATCAGGGATTATTCACCCCTCCACTTT	CASSIRDYSPLHF
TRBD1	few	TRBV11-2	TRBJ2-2	TGTGCCAGCAGCTTAGATGAGGGACAGGGATTGTTTTTT	CASSLDEGQGLFF
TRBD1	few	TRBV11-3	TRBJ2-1	TGTGCCAGCAGCCAGACAGGGAATTCCTACAATGAGCAGTTCTTC	CASSQTGNSYNEQFF
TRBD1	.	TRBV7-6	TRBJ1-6	TGTGCCAGCAGCCGGACCGGGACAGAGAATTCACCCCTCCACTTT	CASSRTGTENSPLHF
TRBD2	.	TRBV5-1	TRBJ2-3	TGCGCCAGCAGTGTTACGGGGGGGCCACCAGATACGCAGTATTTT	CASSVTGGPPDTQYF
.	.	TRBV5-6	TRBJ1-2	TGTGCCAGCAGCCAACGACAGAACTATGGCTACACCTTC	CASSQRQNYGYTF
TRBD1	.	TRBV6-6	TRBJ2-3	TGTGCCAGCAGACAGGGGGCGCTTAGGACAGATACGCAGTATTTT	CASRQGALRTDTQYF